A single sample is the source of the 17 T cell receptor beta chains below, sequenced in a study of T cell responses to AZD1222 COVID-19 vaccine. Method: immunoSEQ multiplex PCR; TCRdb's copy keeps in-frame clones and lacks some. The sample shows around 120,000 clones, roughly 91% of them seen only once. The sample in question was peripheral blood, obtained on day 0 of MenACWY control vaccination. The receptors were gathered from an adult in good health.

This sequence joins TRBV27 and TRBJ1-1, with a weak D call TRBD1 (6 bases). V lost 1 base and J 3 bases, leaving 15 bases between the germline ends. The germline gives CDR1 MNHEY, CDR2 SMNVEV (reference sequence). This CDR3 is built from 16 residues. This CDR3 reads CASSLLPLGGHTEAFF. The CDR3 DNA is TGTGCCAGCAGTTTATTACCCCTCGGGGGCCACACTGAAGCTTTCTTT.

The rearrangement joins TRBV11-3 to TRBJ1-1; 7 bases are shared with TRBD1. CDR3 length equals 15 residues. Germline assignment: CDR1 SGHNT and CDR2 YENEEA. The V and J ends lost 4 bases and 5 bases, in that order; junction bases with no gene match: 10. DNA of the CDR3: TGTGCCAGCAGCTACCATACAGGGGCAGGGACTGAAGCTTTCTTT. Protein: CASSYHTGAGTEAFF.

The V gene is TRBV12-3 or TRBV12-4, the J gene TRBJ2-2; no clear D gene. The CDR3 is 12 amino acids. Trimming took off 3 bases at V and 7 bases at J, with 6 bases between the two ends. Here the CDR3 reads CASSLLIGELFF. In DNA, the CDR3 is TGTGCCAGCAGTTTGTTAATCGGGGAGCTGTTTTTT.

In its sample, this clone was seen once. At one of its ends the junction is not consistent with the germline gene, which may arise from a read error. Here the CDR3 reads CASIEGGLGANVPTF. The CDR3, as DNA: TGCGCCAGCATCGAGGGGGGGCTCGGGGCCAACGTCCCGACTTTC. The chain is built from TRBV10-2 and TRBJ2-6; weak D call: TRBD2 (7 bases). The CDR3 has 15 residues. The germline CDR1 and CDR2 sequences are WSHSY and SAAADI.

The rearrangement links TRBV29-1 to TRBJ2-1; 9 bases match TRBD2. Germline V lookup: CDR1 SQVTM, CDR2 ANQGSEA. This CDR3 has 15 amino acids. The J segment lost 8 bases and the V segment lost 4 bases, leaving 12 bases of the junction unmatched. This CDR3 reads CSVVWWREGRYEQFF. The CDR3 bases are TGCAGCGTTGTTTGGTGGCGGGAGGGCCGGTATGAGCAGTTCTTC.

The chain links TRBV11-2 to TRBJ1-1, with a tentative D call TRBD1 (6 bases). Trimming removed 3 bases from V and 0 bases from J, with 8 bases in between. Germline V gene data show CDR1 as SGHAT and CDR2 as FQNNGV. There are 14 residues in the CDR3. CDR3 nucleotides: TGTGCCAGCAGCTTGACAGGTTTGAACACTGAAGCTTTCTTT. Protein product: CASSLTGLNTEAFF.

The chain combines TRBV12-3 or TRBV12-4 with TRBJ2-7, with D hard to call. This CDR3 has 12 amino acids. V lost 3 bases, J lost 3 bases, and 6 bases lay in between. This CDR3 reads CASSFWGYEQYF. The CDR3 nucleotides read TGTGCCAGCAGTTTTTGGGGCTACGAGCAGTACTTC.

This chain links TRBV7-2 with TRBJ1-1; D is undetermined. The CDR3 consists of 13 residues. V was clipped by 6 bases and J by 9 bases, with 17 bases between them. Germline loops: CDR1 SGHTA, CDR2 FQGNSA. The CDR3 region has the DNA TGTGCCAGCAGTTTACGTCCTTTGCAGAAAGCTTTCTTT. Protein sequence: CASSLRPLQKAFF.

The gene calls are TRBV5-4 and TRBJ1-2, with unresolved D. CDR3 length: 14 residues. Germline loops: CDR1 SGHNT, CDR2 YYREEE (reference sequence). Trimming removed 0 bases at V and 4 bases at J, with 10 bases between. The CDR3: CASSLELPVYGYTF. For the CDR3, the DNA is TGTGCCAGCAGCTTGGAGCTGCCGGTCTATGGCTACACCTTC. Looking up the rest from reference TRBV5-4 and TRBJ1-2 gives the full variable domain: ETGVTQSPTHLIKTRGQQVTLRCSSQSGHNTVSWYQQALGQGPQFIFQYYREEENGRGNFPPRFSGLQFPNYSSELNVNALELDDSALYLCASSLELPVYGYTFGSGTRLTVV.

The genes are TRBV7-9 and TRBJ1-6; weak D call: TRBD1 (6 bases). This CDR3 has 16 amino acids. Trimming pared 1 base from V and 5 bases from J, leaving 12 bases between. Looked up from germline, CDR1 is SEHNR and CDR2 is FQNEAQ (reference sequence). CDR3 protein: CASSLDRQANNSPLHF. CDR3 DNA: TGTGCCAGCAGCTTAGACCGACAGGCGAATAATTCACCCCTCCACTTT.

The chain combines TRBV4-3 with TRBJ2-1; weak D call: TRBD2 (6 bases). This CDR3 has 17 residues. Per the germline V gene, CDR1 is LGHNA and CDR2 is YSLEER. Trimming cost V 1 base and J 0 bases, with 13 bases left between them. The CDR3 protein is CASSQAGVGGSYNEQFF. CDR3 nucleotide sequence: TGCGCCAGCAGCCAAGCGGGAGTGGGAGGCTCCTACAATGAGCAGTTCTTC.

The CDR3 DNA is TGTGCCAGCAGCAAAGGTCCCCTGGGCGGTCCAAATCAGCTCGCTCACATCTACGAGCAGTACTTC. Translated, it gives CASSKGPLGGPNQLAHIYEQYF. V usage is TRBV21-1 and J usage is TRBJ2-7. TRBV21-1 is a documented pseudogene. The CDR3 is made up of 22 amino acids.

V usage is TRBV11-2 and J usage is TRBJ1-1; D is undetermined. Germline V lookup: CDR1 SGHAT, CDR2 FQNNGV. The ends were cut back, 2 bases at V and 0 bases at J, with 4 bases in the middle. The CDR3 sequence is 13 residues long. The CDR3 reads CASSLHLNTEAFF. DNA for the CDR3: TGTGCCAGCAGCTTACATTTGAACACTGAAGCTTTCTTT.

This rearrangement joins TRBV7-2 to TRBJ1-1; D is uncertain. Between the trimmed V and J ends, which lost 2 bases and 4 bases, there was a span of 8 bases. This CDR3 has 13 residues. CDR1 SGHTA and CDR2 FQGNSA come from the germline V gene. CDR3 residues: CASSLRVSTEAFF. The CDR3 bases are TGTGCCAGCAGCTTACGGGTTTCCACTGAAGCTTTCTTT.

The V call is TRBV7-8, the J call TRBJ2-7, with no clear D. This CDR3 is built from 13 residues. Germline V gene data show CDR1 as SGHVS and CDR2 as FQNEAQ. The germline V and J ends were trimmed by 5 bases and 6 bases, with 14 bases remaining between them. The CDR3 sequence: CASSPDLGGEQYF. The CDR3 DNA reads TGTGCCAGCAGCCCGGACCTTGGCGGCGAGCAGTACTTC.

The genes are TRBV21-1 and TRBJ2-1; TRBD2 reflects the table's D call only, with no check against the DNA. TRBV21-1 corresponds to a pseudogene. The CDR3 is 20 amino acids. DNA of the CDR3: TGTGCCAGCAGCAACGGGACAGGGATTAATGCGCGGGAGGGATACAATGAGCAGTTCTTC. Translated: CASSNGTGINAREGYNEQFF.

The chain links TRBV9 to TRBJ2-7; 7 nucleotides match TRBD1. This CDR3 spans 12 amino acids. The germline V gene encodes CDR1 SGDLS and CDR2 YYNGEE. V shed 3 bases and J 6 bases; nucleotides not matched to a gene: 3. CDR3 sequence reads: CASSETGSEQYF. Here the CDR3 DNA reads TGTGCCAGCAGCGAGACAGGGAGCGAGCAGTACTTC.